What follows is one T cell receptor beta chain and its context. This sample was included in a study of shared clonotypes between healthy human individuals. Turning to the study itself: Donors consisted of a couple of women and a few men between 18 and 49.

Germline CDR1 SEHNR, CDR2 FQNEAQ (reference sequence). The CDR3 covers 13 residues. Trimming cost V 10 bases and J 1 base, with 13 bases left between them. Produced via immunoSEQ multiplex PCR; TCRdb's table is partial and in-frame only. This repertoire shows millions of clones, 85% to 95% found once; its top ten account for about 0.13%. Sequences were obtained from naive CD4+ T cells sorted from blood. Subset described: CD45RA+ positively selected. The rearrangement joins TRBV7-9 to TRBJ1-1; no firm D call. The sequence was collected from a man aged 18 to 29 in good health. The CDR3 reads CATDDPENTEAFF. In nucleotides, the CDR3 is TGTGCCACCGATGACCCAGAGAACACTGAAGCTTTCTTT.